This TCR beta chain was sequenced in a study of blood T cells in healthy people across ages. Whole-study findings and limits: PBMCs that were unsorted prevented a conclusive naive versus antigen-experienced comparison.

Next came a second PCR, run for roughly 7 to 12 cycles, which used a sample-barcoded 5' primer along with a J-beta primer mix. One entry per CDR3 protein results from TCRdb running MiXCR on the 5' RACE reads. Among hundreds of thousands of distinct CDR3 sequences, 27% were seen once, and the ten largest hold about 3.9%. This clonotype has only a few counts. Its specificity is not known. CDR3 length equals 15 residues. Trimming shortened V by 0 bases and J by 1 base, and 8 bases separated the two germline ends. Germline V gene sequence: CDR1 WSHSY, CDR2 SAAADI. This sample also appeared in a second study, on T cells of mothers and their children. As reported in that work: RNA that had been extracted went wholly into cDNA synthesis, at roughly 1.5 ug per 15 ul.

This receptor was taken from a boy aged 2 to 9 in good health. Sequencing was performed on blood. This rearrangement joins TRBV10-2 to TRBJ2-3; perhaps TRBD2 as D (6 bases). CDR3 nucleotides: TGCGCCAGCAGTGAGTCTGTAGCGGGCACAGATACGCAGTATTTT. Its translation: CASSESVAGTDTQYF.